These T cell receptor beta chains were read from a single sample in a study of blood T cell repertoires in COVID-19. Here immunoSEQ multiplex PCR was the method, and the copy in TCRdb shows in-frame clones only, minus some. The sample yields around 15,000 clones, 70% to 90% seen once. The sample was peripheral blood. All receptors come from a human donor in a cohort sampled during active COVID-19. Both conserved end residues are part of each CDR3. A D gene is named only where the DNA matches it firmly. Size is stated for part of the rows, as once, few or many counts, or as a class when the clone is expanded.

d_gene | abundance | j_gene | v_gene | CDR3aa | CDR3nt
- | - | TRBJ2-1 | TRBV11-3 | CASSPNLAHNEQFF | TGTGCCAGCAGCCCTAATCTAGCCCACAATGAGCAGTTCTTC
TRBD1 | - | TRBJ2-2 | TRBV4-3 | CASSPRQGGGGELFF | TGCGCCAGCAGCCCCAGACAGGGCGGTGGCGGGGAGCTGTTTTTT
- | once | TRBJ1-1 | TRBV4-1 | CASSRLQGNTEAFF | TGCGCCAGCAGCCGTTTACAGGGGAACACTGAAGCTTTCTTT
TRBD1 | - | TRBJ1-2 | TRBV7-3 | CASSPEPGGTFYGYTF | TGTGCCAGCAGCCCCGAGCCAGGGGGGACCTTCTATGGCTACACCTTC
- | once | TRBJ1-5 | TRBV18 | CASSPLPGQSNQPQHF | TGTGCCAGCTCACCACTTCCCGGACAGAGCAATCAGCCCCAGCATTTT
- | - | TRBJ1-1 | TRBV19 | CASLRKSLSVSFNTEAFF | TGTGCCAGCTTACGAAAGTCCTTAAGCGTCTCATTTAACACTGAAGCTTTCTTT
TRBD2 | few | TRBJ2-7 | TRBV5-4 | CASSKTSGSYEQYF | TGTGCCAGCAGCAAAACTAGCGGGTCCTACGAGCAGTACTTC
TRBD2 | - | TRBJ2-7 | TRBV5-1 | CASSLALGEGEQYF | TGCGCCAGCAGCTTGGCCCTCGGGGAGGGCGAGCAGTACTTC
TRBD1 | - | TRBJ1-2 | TRBV19 | CASSIDPTGPNYGYTF | TGTGCCAGTAGTATAGACCCGACAGGGCCTAACTATGGCTACACCTTC
TRBD2 | - | TRBJ2-5 | TRBV7-9 | CASVGTSGGLRETQYF | TGTGCCAGCGTCGGGACTAGCGGGGGGCTTCGGGAGACCCAGTACTTC
- | - | TRBJ1-2 | TRBV19 | CASSIVGGRTPYGYTF | TGTGCCAGTAGTATAGTGGGGGGGCGCACTCCCTATGGCTACACCTTC
TRBD1 | - | TRBJ2-3 | TRBV2 | CASADRGWRTDTQYF | TGTGCCAGCGCCGACAGGGGTTGGAGAACAGATACGCAGTATTTT
- | - | TRBJ2-2 | TRBV15 | CATTIGAGTGELFF | TGTGCCACCACCATAGGGGCGGGGACCGGGGAGCTGTTTTTT
- | once | TRBJ2-3 | TRBV15 | CATSAQPGAGGTDTQYF | TGTGCCACCAGCGCCCAACCCGGGGCAGGGGGCACAGATACGCAGTATTTT
- | - | TRBJ1-2 | TRBV9 | CASSSGYGYTF | TGTGCCAGCAGCTCCGGTTATGGCTACACCTTC
TRBD1 | few | TRBJ1-2 | TRBV7-3 | CASSSFPGQGWRGYTF | TGTGCCAGCAGCTCCTTCCCGGGACAGGGTTGGCGTGGCTACACCTTC
TRBD1 | - | TRBJ2-3 | TRBV27 | CASSLLAGGEADTQYF | TGTGCCAGCAGTTTATTGGCAGGGGGCGAGGCAGATACGCAGTATTTT
- | - | TRBJ2-1 | TRBV19 | CASKAGYNEQFF | TGTGCCAGTAAGGCAGGTTACAATGAGCAGTTCTTC
- | - | TRBJ1-4 | TRBV23-1 | CASSQSIEGNEKLFF | TGCGCCAGCAGTCAATCTATTGAGGGTAATGAAAAACTGTTTTTT
- | - | TRBJ2-3 | TRBV29-1 | CSVTGGREDTQYF | TGCAGCGTCACCGGGGGGCGGGAAGATACGCAGTATTTT
- | - | TRBJ1-1 | TRBV4-3 | CASSQLEGFMNTEAFF | TGCGCCAGCAGCCAACTGGAGGGATTCATGAACACTGAAGCTTTCTTT
- | - | TRBJ1-4 | TRBV7-2 | CASSPQALGEKLFF | TGTGCCAGCAGCCCACAGGCACTGGGTGAAAAACTGTTTTTT
- | - | TRBJ2-7 | TRBV6-5 | CASAPESDYSYEQYF | TGTGCCAGCGCGCCAGAGTCAGACTACTCCTACGAGCAGTACTTC
TRBD2 | - | TRBJ2-5 | TRBV6-2/TRBV6-3 | CASSYGTGGGQETQYF | TGTGCCAGCAGTTACGGGACGGGGGGAGGGCAAGAGACCCAGTACTTC
- | once | TRBJ2-7 | TRBV7-8 | CASSLDPGAAYEQYF | TGTGCCAGCAGCTTAGATCCAGGGGCCGCCTACGAGCAGTACTTC
TRBD1 | - | TRBJ1-4 | TRBV6-2/TRBV6-3 | CASSSTGGANEKLFF | TGTGCCAGCAGTTCAACAGGGGGCGCAAATGAAAAACTGTTTTTT
- | - | TRBJ2-7 | TRBV6-4 | CASSDSNYPSSYEQYF | TGTGCCAGCAGTGACTCTAACTACCCTTCCTCCTACGAGCAGTACTTC
TRBD1 | - | TRBJ2-7 | TRBV2 | CASTMDRGNEQYF | TGTGCCAGCACCATGGACAGGGGAAACGAGCAGTACTTC
- | - | TRBJ2-1 | TRBV9 | CASSAGAGFSYNEQFF | TGTGCCAGCAGCGCTGGAGCGGGTTTCTCCTACAATGAGCAGTTCTTC
- | - | TRBJ2-7 | TRBV5-1 | CASSLALAGYEQYF | TGCGCCAGCAGCTTGGCCCTAGCCGGCTACGAGCAGTACTTC
- | - | TRBJ2-1 | TRBV7-9 | CASSVPGTRDHNEQFF | TGTGCCAGCAGTGTTCCGGGCACTAGAGATCACAATGAGCAGTTCTTC
- | - | TRBJ2-6 | TRBV7-3 | CASSLQGGSGANVLTF | TGTGCCAGCAGCTTACAGGGCGGCTCTGGGGCCAACGTCCTGACTTTC
- | - | TRBJ1-6 | TRBV2 | CASSGFPGDSISPLHF | TGTGCCAGCAGTGGGTTTCCCGGGGATTCGATTTCACCCCTCCACTTT
TRBD2 | - | TRBJ2-5 | TRBV7-3 | CASSLIGGTSGETQYF | TGTGCCAGCAGCTTAATTGGTGGGACTAGCGGAGAGACCCAGTACTTC
- | - | TRBJ2-1 | TRBV19 | CARPDRGRGEGNEQFF | TGTGCCAGGCCGGACAGAGGCCGCGGAGAGGGTAATGAGCAGTTCTTC
TRBD1 | - | TRBJ1-4 | TRBV5-8 | CASGRRTGDEKLFF | TGTGCCAGCGGTCGACGGACAGGGGATGAAAAACTGTTTTTT
- | - | TRBJ2-3 | TRBV6-5 | CASKQGGSTDTQYF | TGTGCCAGCAAACAGGGAGGGAGCACAGATACGCAGTATTTT
- | - | TRBJ1-1 | TRBV5-1 | CASSLTGNTEAFF | TGCGCCAGCAGCTTGACGGGTAACACTGAAGCTTTCTTT
- | - | TRBJ2-5 | TRBV12-3/TRBV12-4 | CASSPGEAQYF | TGTGCCAGCAGCCCTGGAGAGGCCCAGTACTTC
TRBD1 | - | TRBJ2-7 | TRBV7-6 | CASSLVAQGQGRSEQYF | TGTGCCAGCAGCTTAGTTGCCCAGGGACAGGGGAGAAGCGAGCAGTACTTC
TRBD1 | few | TRBJ1-6 | TRBV27 | CASSLNRQGYNSPLHF | TGTGCCAGCAGTTTAAACCGACAGGGCTATAATTCACCCCTCCACTTT
TRBD1 | - | TRBJ1-3 | TRBV11-2 | CASSLRGLAGNTIYF | TGTGCCAGCAGCTTAAGGGGGCTGGCTGGAAACACCATATATTTT
TRBD1 | - | TRBJ1-2 | TRBV10-1 | CASSGTQGARGYGYTF | TGCGCCAGCAGTGGAACTCAGGGGGCGCGGGGCTATGGCTACACCTTC